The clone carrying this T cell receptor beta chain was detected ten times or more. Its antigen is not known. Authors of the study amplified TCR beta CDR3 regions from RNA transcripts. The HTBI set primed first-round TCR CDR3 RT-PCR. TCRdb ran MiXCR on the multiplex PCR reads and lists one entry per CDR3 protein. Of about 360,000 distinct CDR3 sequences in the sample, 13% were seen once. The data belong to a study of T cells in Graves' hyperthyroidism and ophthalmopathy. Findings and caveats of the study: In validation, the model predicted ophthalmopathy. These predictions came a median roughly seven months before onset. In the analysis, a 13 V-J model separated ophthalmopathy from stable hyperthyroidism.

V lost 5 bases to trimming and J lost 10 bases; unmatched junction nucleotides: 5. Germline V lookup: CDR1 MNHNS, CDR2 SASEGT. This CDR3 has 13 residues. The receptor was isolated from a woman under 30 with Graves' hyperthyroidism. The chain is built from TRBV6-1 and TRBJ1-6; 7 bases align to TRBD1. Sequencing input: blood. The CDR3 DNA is TGTGCCAGCAGTAGACAGGGAAAGTCACCCCTCCACTTT. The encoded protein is CASSRQGKSPLHF.